This passage covers 19 T cell receptor beta chains from one sample sequenced in a study of blood T cell repertoires in COVID-19. The protocol was immunoSEQ multiplex PCR, while the TCRdb copy is restricted to in-frame clones and leaves out a portion. The sample includes 65,000 to 70,000 clones, about 86% seen only once; the top ten take around 4.3%. The sample taken for sequencing was peripheral blood. The receptors derive from a woman aged 55-69 years with acute or convalescent COVID-19.

The chain recombines TRBV9 with TRBJ2-3; 7 positions match TRBD1. V lost 1 base, J lost 5 bases, and 4 bases stayed unmatched. Germline CDR1 and CDR2: SGDLS and YYNGEE. This CDR3 is 14 amino acids long. The CDR3 nucleotides are TGTGCCAGCAGCGTAACCAGGGGGAGAGATACGCAGTATTTT. It encodes CASSVTRGRDTQYF.

The V call is TRBV10-1, the J call TRBJ1-2, with 7 positions matching TRBD1. Germline V gene sequence: CDR1 WNHNN, CDR2 SYGVQD (reference sequence). The CDR3 extends over 13 amino acids. The trim removed 2 bases at V and 6 bases at J, leaving 3 bases unmatched. This CDR3 reads CASSEDRENGYTF. The CDR3 DNA is TGCGCCAGCAGTGAGGACAGGGAGAATGGCTACACCTTC.

J is TRBJ2-1 and V is TRBV7-6, with D tentatively TRBD1 (6 bases). The CDR3 totals 15 residues. Between the trimmed V and J ends, which lost 5 bases and 4 bases, there was a span of 15 bases. From germline, CDR1 is SGHVS and CDR2 FNYEAQ. The CDR3 reads CASSPRQAHYNEQFF. In nucleotides, the CDR3 is TGTGCCAGCAGCCCCCGACAGGCCCATTACAATGAGCAGTTCTTC.

The rearrangement uses TRBV4-1 and TRBJ2-3, with 8 positions matching TRBD2. The CDR3 length is 17 residues. Trimming took 2 bases from V and 1 from J; bases not matched to a gene: 8. The germline CDR1 and CDR2 sequences are MGHRA and YSYEKL. Written as DNA, the CDR3 is TGCGCCAGCAGCCAACCCCAACAGCGGGGGCGCACAGATACGCAGTATTTT. Its protein is CASSQPQQRGRTDTQYF.

The genes are TRBV10-2 and TRBJ1-2, with 10 bases aligning to TRBD1. Germline V gene lookup returns CDR1 WSHSY and CDR2 SAAADI. V gave up 6 bases and J gave up 2 bases; unmatched junction bases: 6. The CDR3 covers 15 residues. CDR3: CASSTDRGRNYGYTF. CDR3 nucleotides: TGCGCCAGCAGCACCGACAGGGGGCGAAACTATGGCTACACCTTC.

This clone was recorded only once. CDR3 nucleotide sequence: TGCGCCAGCAGCCTAGGCCCCGGGAGCGGGGGGCTCTACGAGCAGTACTTC. Its protein product is CASSLGPGSGGLYEQYF. V and J are TRBV5-1 and TRBJ2-7; 9 positions agree with TRBD2. The CDR3 is 17 residues long. V lost 4 bases to trimming and J lost 3 bases; unmatched junction nucleotides: 14. Germline V gene sequence: CDR1 SGHRS, CDR2 YFSETQ.

The J gene is TRBJ2-2, the V gene TRBV5-1, with D possibly TRBD2 on 7 matching bases. Per the germline V gene, CDR1 is SGHRS and CDR2 is YFSETQ. The CDR3 sequence is 16 residues long. The V end was cut by 0 bases, the J end by 1 base, with 10 bases between. The DNA of the CDR3 is TGCGCCAGCAGCTTGGGCGGGGGCCTGAACACCGGGGAGCTGTTTTTT. Encoded protein: CASSLGGGLNTGELFF.

This sequence joins TRBV11-1 and TRBJ2-2; 8 nucleotides align to TRBD1. Germline V gives CDR1 SGHAT, CDR2 FQDESV (reference sequence). V dropped 3 bases and J dropped 4; count of bases not matched to a gene: 1. The CDR3 contains 14 residues. The CDR3 protein is CASSLGTGTGELFF. The CDR3 DNA reads as TGTGCCAGCAGCTTGGGGACAGGCACCGGGGAGCTGTTTTTT.

The chain recombines TRBV10-3 with TRBJ1-2; D might be TRBD1 (6 bases). This CDR3 spans 14 amino acids. Germline V gene sequence: CDR1 ENHRY, CDR2 SYGVKD. The germline V and J ends were trimmed by 0 bases and 4 bases, with 9 bases remaining between them. The CDR3 protein is CAISESTGSYGYTF. CDR3 DNA: TGTGCCATCAGTGAGTCGACAGGAAGCTATGGCTACACCTTC.

The rearrangement uses TRBV19 and TRBJ1-2; D remains ambiguous. CDR1 and CDR2 from the germline V gene are LNHDA and SQIVND (reference sequence). The CDR3 covers 11 residues. V was pared by 5 bases and J by 4 bases, with 5 bases between. CDR3 sequence (DNA): TGTGCCAGTAGTGTCCTCTATGGCTACACCTTC. Translation gives CASSVLYGYTF.

The chain links TRBV4-1 to TRBJ1-6; no clear D gene. V gave up 0 bases and J gave up 9 bases, with 15 bases separating them. The CDR3 sequence is 16 residues long. The germline CDR1 and CDR2 sequences are MGHRA and YSYEKL. Here the CDR3 reads CASSQDQQRSGSPLHF. As DNA, the CDR3 is TGCGCCAGCAGCCAAGATCAGCAGAGGTCTGGTTCACCCCTCCACTTT.

This rearrangement joins TRBV25-1 to TRBJ2-5; the D gene is possibly TRBD2 (5 bases). Per the germline V gene, CDR1 is MGHDK and CDR2 is SYGVNS. The germline V and J ends were trimmed by 3 bases and 4 bases, with 12 bases remaining between them. The CDR3 totals 14 residues. CDR3 coding DNA: TGTGCCAGCAGTGACCCTCGGACTCTAGAGACCCAGTACTTC. Encoded protein: CASSDPRTLETQYF. The full variable domain, completed using reference TRBV25-1 and TRBJ2-5, is EADIYQTPRYLVIGTGKKITLECSQTMGHDKMYWYQQDPGMELHLIHYSYGVNSTEKGDLSSESTVSRIRTEHFPLTLESARPSHTSQYLCASSDPRTLETQYFGPGTRLLVL.

The chain couples TRBV6-1 to TRBJ1-2; 9 nucleotides align to TRBD1. Trimming at V came to 5 bases and at J to 6 bases, leaving 10 bases not matched to a gene. This CDR3 is built from 15 residues. CDR1 is MNHNS and CDR2 is SASEGT in the germline V gene. DNA for the CDR3: TGTGCCAGCAGTCCCTCACAGGGGGCCTTTGATGGCTACACCTTC. Its protein is CASSPSQGAFDGYTF.

The count of this clone is one. J is TRBJ2-5 and V is TRBV5-1, with 13 bases matching TRBD2. Losses at the gene ends were 3 bases for V and 2 bases for J; bases not matched to a gene: 7. Germline CDR1 reads SGHRS; CDR2 reads YFSETQ. The CDR3 consists of 17 residues. CDR3 protein: CASSSGLAGVRQETQYF. The CDR3 DNA reads TGCGCCAGCAGCTCCGGACTAGCGGGGGTACGACAAGAGACCCAGTACTTC.

V is TRBV19 and J is TRBJ1-4, with 9 bases matching TRBD1. In germline, CDR1 is LNHDA, CDR2 SQIVND (reference sequence). This CDR3 contains 15 residues. The V segment lost 4 bases and the J segment 8 bases; nucleotides outside the gene matches: 8. The CDR3 is CASSTRGQGAEKLFF. CDR3 sequence (DNA): TGTGCCAGTAGTACCCGGGGACAGGGCGCCGAAAAACTGTTTTTT.

The V and J genes are TRBV6-5 and TRBJ2-1; 12 nucleotides line up with TRBD2. CDR1 is MNHEY, CDR2 SVGAGI, per germline. The CDR3 runs to 16 residues. V shed 4 bases and J 9 bases; nucleotides not matched to a gene: 10. The CDR3 sequence: CASSSPGLAGGSEQFF. CDR3 nucleotide sequence: TGTGCCAGCAGTTCCCCAGGGCTAGCGGGGGGGAGTGAGCAGTTCTTC.

This rearrangement joins TRBV10-1 to TRBJ1-5, with D hard to call. V shed 3 bases and J shed 2 bases, with 14 bases lying between them. The CDR3 consists of 16 residues. The germline gives CDR1 WNHNN, CDR2 SYGVQD (reference sequence). The CDR3 bases are TGCGCCAGCAGTGATACGGCCCGACGGGGCAATCAGCCCCAGCATTTT. Translated, it gives CASSDTARRGNQPQHF.

This chain joins TRBV6-4 and TRBJ2-5; TRBD1 is a possible D gene (7 bases). Germline V gene lookup returns CDR1 MRHNA and CDR2 SNTAGT. The V end was cut by 6 bases, the J end by 4 bases, with 12 bases between. CDR3 size: 13 residues. CDR3 DNA sequence: TGTGCCAGCAGCCCCCAGGGGGGAGAGACCCAGTACTTC. Its protein is CASSPQGGETQYF.

This clone was recorded a few times. V usage is TRBV16 and J usage is TRBJ1-2; 9 bases are shared with TRBD1. The CDR3 sequence is 16 residues long. With V trimmed by 4 bases and J by 6 bases, 12 bases remained unmatched. The germline V gene has CDR1 KGHSY and CDR2 FQNENV. This chain's CDR3 is CASSPYGTGTVDGYTF. The DNA for the CDR3 is TGTGCCAGCAGCCCCTACGGGACAGGGACTGTAGATGGCTACACCTTC.